The rows below give T cell receptor beta chains drawn from one sample of a study of T-cell memory formation after mild COVID-19. TCRdb reprocessed the 5' RACE reads with MiXCR, giving one entry per CDR3 protein. Of some 50,000 distinct CDR3 sequences in the sample, 12% were seen once. The sample consisted of PBMCs or a T cell subset sorted from them (not recorded which). Receptors were obtained from a man younger than 35 who had mild COVID-19 (a few samples of this study predate the infection). Cell type and time point are not known. Both conserved end residues are part of each CDR3. D genes are given only for firm matches. The size of a clone is reported for some rows only, either as once, few or many, or as a class for expanded clones.

J gene,D gene,V gene,clone size,CDR3 DNA,CDR3 protein
TRBJ1-2,TRBD1,TRBV11-2,-,TGTGCCAGCGCCAGGGGGCTCGAGGCCGATGGCTACACCTTC,CASARGLEADGYTF
TRBJ2-5,-,TRBV7-7,many,TGTGCTAGCACCCGGGGTTTAAACCTCCAAGAGACCCAGTACTTC,CASTRGLNLQETQYF
TRBJ2-2,-,TRBV2,-,TGTGCCAGCAGTATCGGGGTCGGCGGGTGGACCGGGGAGCTGTTTTTT,CASSIGVGGWTGELFF
TRBJ2-5,-,TRBV4-3,many,TGCGCCAGCAGCCAAGGGGGGGGCGGCGAGACCCAGTACTTC,CASSQGGGGETQYF
TRBJ1-2,-,TRBV7-2,few,TGTGCCAGCAGCTTAATGACTAACTATGGCTACACCTTC,CASSLMTNYGYTF
TRBJ1-2,-,TRBV5-1,-,TGCGCCAGCAGCTTAATGACTGTATCCTATGGCTACACCTTC,CASSLMTVSYGYTF
TRBJ2-3,-,TRBV4-3,-,TGCGCCAGCAGCCAAGATCGAGAAGCCACAGATACGCAGTATTTT,CASSQDREATDTQYF
TRBJ2-6,-,TRBV19,many,TGTGCCAGTAGCAGCAGGGGTTCTGGGGCCAACGTCCTGACTTTC,CASSSRGSGANVLTF
TRBJ1-2,-,TRBV30,few,TGTGCCTGGAGTGTTCGGTATGGCTACACCTTC,CAWSVRYGYTF
TRBJ2-3,TRBD1,TRBV29-1,-,TGCAGCGTCGCCTGGGACAGGGGGACAGATACGCAGTATTTT,CSVAWDRGTDTQYF
TRBJ2-2,-,TRBV5-5,few,TGTGCCAGCAATACAGGGAGTTGGACCGGGGAGCTGTTTTTT,CASNTGSWTGELFF
TRBJ2-7,TRBD1,TRBV7-3,few,TGTGCCAGCAGCTTAACCGGGACAGGGATCCACGAGCAGTACTTC,CASSLTGTGIHEQYF